Each of the 32 T cell receptor beta chains below was sequenced from the same sample in a study of identical twins. TCRdb independently ran MiXCR on the 5' RACE reads; one entry per CDR3 protein. The sample contains more than 1.5 million distinct CDR3 sequences, 25% to 35% of which appear only once. Input material: cord blood. The source is a newborn girl in good health.

This clonotype was detected once. This chain uses TRBV11-2 with TRBJ2-7; D is unclear. V was clipped by 1 base and J by 5 bases, with 9 bases between them. Germline CDR1 and CDR2: SGHAT and FQNNGV. The CDR3 consists of 13 residues. The CDR3 nucleotides read TGTGCCAGCAGCTTAGCAATCGAGAACGAGCAGTACTTC. As protein: CASSLAIENEQYF. Full variable domain (rest looked up from reference TRBV11-2 and TRBJ2-7): EAGVAQSPRYKIIEKRQSVAFWCNPISGHATLYWYQQILGQGPKLLIQFQNNGVVDDSQLPKDRFSAERLKGVDSTLKIQPAKLEDSAVYLCASSLAIENEQYFGPGTRLTVT.

The chain links TRBV7-8 to TRBJ2-3; 11 bases match TRBD2. J lost 5 bases, V lost 2 bases, and 9 bases had no gene match. The CDR3 spans 17 residues. The germline V gene encodes CDR1 SGHVS and CDR2 FQNEAQ. The CDR3 region is CASSLQALAGVVDTQYF. In DNA, the CDR3 is TGTGCCAGCAGCTTACAGGCACTAGCGGGAGTTGTAGATACGCAGTATTTT.

This clonotype was seen a few times. This rearrangement joins TRBV5-1 to TRBJ2-7, with 9 bases identical to TRBD1. V gave up 5 bases and J gave up 0 bases; unmatched junction bases: 9. Germline assignment: CDR1 SGHRS and CDR2 YFSETQ. The CDR3 loop spans 16 amino acids. In DNA, the CDR3 is TGCGCCAGCAGGGTCGGGACAGGGCCTTTCTCCTACGAGCAGTACTTC. Its protein is CASRVGTGPFSYEQYF.

This chain connects TRBV13 to TRBJ2-7, with D possibly TRBD1 on 6 matching bases. The V gene lost 4 bases and the J gene lost 3 bases, with 28 bases spanning the gap. The CDR3 consists of 19 residues. CDR1 and CDR2 (germline): PRHDT, FYEKMQ (reference sequence). The DNA of the CDR3 is TGTGCCAGCAGCTCGCACAACAGGGAACGGGGTTTAACGGGCTACGAGCAGTACTTC. Translation: CASSSHNRERGLTGYEQYF.

The CDR3 loop is CSASHDRAWDTEAFF. The CDR3 DNA follows: TGCAGTGCTAGCCACGACCGGGCCTGGGACACTGAAGCTTTCTTT. V gene TRBV20-1 combines with J gene TRBJ1-1; D is ambiguous. Per the germline V gene, CDR1 is DFQATT and CDR2 is SNEGSKA (reference sequence). V shed 3 bases and J shed 3 bases, with 17 bases lying between them. The CDR3 contains 15 residues.

This clonotype has just a few counts. This chain joins TRBV6-5 and TRBJ2-4; possibly TRBD1 or TRBD2 for D (6 bases each). There are 15 residues in the CDR3. With 2 bases removed from V and 3 bases from J, the gap between germline ends came to 11 bases. Per germline, CDR1 MNHEY and CDR2 SVGAGI. In DNA, the CDR3 is TGTGCCAGCAGTTACCGGGGGCAGGGCAAAAACATTCAGTACTTC. As protein: CASSYRGQGKNIQYF.

V gene TRBV4-1 combines with J gene TRBJ2-1, with 10 nucleotides matching TRBD2. Germline CDR1 MGHRA, CDR2 YSYEKL. V was pared by 0 bases and J by 4 bases, with 3 bases of the junction left unmatched. This CDR3 contains 16 residues. The CDR3 is CASSQDLSGGYNEQFF. CDR3 bases: TGCGCCAGCAGCCAAGATCTTAGCGGGGGGTACAATGAGCAGTTCTTC.

The V call is TRBV11-2, the J call TRBJ1-2; D is perhaps TRBD1 (5 bases). The ends were cut back, 6 bases at V and 7 bases at J, with 21 bases in the middle. The CDR3 has 15 residues. The germline CDR1 and CDR2 sequences are SGHAT and FQNNGV. The CDR3 bases are TGTGCCAGCAGGTGCCAAAGGGGACGAGGTTGTGGCTACACCTTC. Its translation is CASRCQRGRGCGYTF.

The CDR3, as DNA: TGTGCCAGCAACGAAGGAGGACTAAACTATGGCTACACCTTC. Amino acids: CASNEGGLNYGYTF. This rearrangement joins TRBV2 to TRBJ1-2, with no clear D. V was cut by 7 bases and J by 2 bases, with 14 bases left in between. From germline, CDR1 is SNHLY and CDR2 FYNNEI. This CDR3 comprises 14 residues.

Of note for this clonotype: The germline gene is not matched at one end of the junction; a read error may be the cause. The chain uses TRBV7-9 and TRBJ2-1; the match to TRBD2 covers 7 bases. CDR3 length equals 16 residues. The germline gives CDR1 SEHNR, CDR2 FQNEAQ (reference sequence). CDR3 region: CASSTPAGYSYNGQFF. The CDR3 bases are TGTGCCAGCAGCACCCCAGCGGGGTACTCCTACAATGGGCAGTTCTTC.

This clonotype was counted many times. V usage is TRBV4-2 and J usage is TRBJ2-3; D not resolved. Germline V gives CDR1 LGHNA, CDR2 YNFKEQ. With 5 bases removed from V and 6 bases from J, the gap between germline ends came to 21 bases. The CDR3 has 16 amino acids. DNA for the CDR3: TGTGCCAGCAGCAAAACCGGATCGCGTTGGTCGGATACGCAGTATTTT. Amino acids: CASSKTGSRWSDTQYF.

As concerns this clonotype: The conserved phenylalanine or tryptophan is not found at the CDR3 terminus, so this likely reflects a read error. The V call is TRBV3-1, the J call TRBJ2-7; no firm D call. Trimming removed 4 bases at V and 3 bases at J, with 4 bases between. This CDR3 is 11 amino acids long. Germline values: CDR1 LGHDT, CDR2 YNNKEL (reference sequence). The CDR3 DNA sequence: TGTGCCAGCAGCCTGAGCTACGAGCAGTACTAC. It is translated as CASSLSYEQYY.

This sequence joins TRBV5-8 and TRBJ2-3; TRBD1 agrees at 9 bases. J was trimmed by 0 bases and V by 2 bases; bases with no gene match: 7. From germline, CDR1 is SGHTS and CDR2 YDEGEE. The CDR3 spans 17 residues. In nucleotides, the CDR3 is TGTGCCAGCAGCTTCTACCTGACAGGGGGTAGCACAGATACGCAGTATTTT. Residues: CASSFYLTGGSTDTQYF.

This chain links TRBV7-9 with TRBJ2-3; D gene unclear. CDR1 and CDR2 (germline): SEHNR, FQNEAQ (reference sequence). V lost 4 bases and J 4 bases, leaving 21 bases between the germline ends. The CDR3 is 17 amino acids. The CDR3 loop is CASSSPAFKVDPDTQYF. The DNA of the CDR3 is TGTGCCAGCAGCTCCCCAGCCTTTAAGGTAGATCCAGATACGCAGTATTTT.

The chain uses TRBV29-1 and TRBJ2-5; 9 bases are a match to TRBD1. CDR1 is SQVTM and CDR2 is ANQGSEA in the germline V gene. The CDR3 runs 14 residues. With V trimmed by 7 bases and J by 0 bases, 6 bases remained unmatched. CDR3 in amino acids: CSGRQGGYQETQYF. The CDR3 DNA is TGCAGCGGGAGACAGGGGGGCTACCAAGAGACCCAGTACTTC.

This chain connects TRBV5-1 to TRBJ2-1; D may be TRBD1 or TRBD2 (5 bases each). CDR1 and CDR2 from the germline V gene are SGHRS and YFSETQ. Trimming took off 3 bases at V and 2 bases at J, with 9 bases between the two ends. The CDR3 extends over 14 amino acids. In DNA, the CDR3 is TGCGCCAGCAGCTCGGGACCACCCTACAATGAGCAGTTCTTC. Its translation is CASSSGPPYNEQFF.

CDR3 loop: CASSLRGRAWEDTQYF. Written as DNA, the CDR3 is TGTGCCAGCAGTTTACGCGGGAGGGCCTGGGAAGATACGCAGTATTTT. The chain combines TRBV27 with TRBJ2-3; 9 positions match TRBD2. The germline V gene encodes CDR1 MNHEY and CDR2 SMNVEV (reference sequence). Trimming took 2 bases from V and 5 from J; bases not matched to a gene: 8. The CDR3 totals 16 residues.

With regard to this clonotype: This CDR3 is missing its conserved last phenylalanine or tryptophan, likely due to a read error. The V and J genes are TRBV5-1 and TRBJ2-1; tentatively, D is TRBD1 (6 bases). Trimming took 0 bases from V and 7 from J, leaving 11 bases between them. Germline V gene sequence: CDR1 SGHRS, CDR2 YFSETQ. The CDR3 has 14 amino acids. CDR3 bases: TGCGCCAGCAGCTTGGGACAGGCTGGGAATGAGCAGTTCTTA. Translating it yields CASSLGQAGNEQFL.

This clonotype has only a few counts. The CDR3 sequence: CASSEVGNTEAFF. The CDR3 coding sequence is TGTGCCAGCAGTGAAGTCGGGAACACTGAAGCTTTCTTT. The chain recombines TRBV6-1 with TRBJ1-1; D remains unclear. Germline loops: CDR1 MNHNS, CDR2 SASEGT. V lost 1 base, J lost 1 base, and 4 bases lay in between. CDR3 size: 13 residues.

The rearrangement links TRBV10-2 to TRBJ2-5; tentatively, D is TRBD1 (6 bases). Per the germline V gene, CDR1 is WSHSY and CDR2 is SAAADI. The V and J ends lost 3 bases and 4 bases respectively, with 9 bases between them. The CDR3 sequence is 13 residues long. The chain's CDR3 is CASSDGRGETQYF. CDR3 nucleotide sequence: TGCGCCAGCAGTGACGGCAGGGGAGAGACCCAGTACTTC.

This clonotype was seen repeatedly, ten times or more. The chain carries TRBV5-1 and TRBJ2-5; perhaps TRBD2 as D (6 bases). Germline V gives CDR1 SGHRS, CDR2 YFSETQ. Trimming left V 4 bases short and J 3 bases short, with 13 bases between. The CDR3 sequence is 14 residues long. The DNA of the CDR3 is TGCGCCAGCAGCATTACTAGCCTTAAAGAGACCCAGTACTTC. Translation: CASSITSLKETQYF.

This clonotype showed up just a few times. The chain carries TRBV20-1 and TRBJ2-3; 8 nucleotides agree with TRBD2. This CDR3 has 11 amino acids. Germline V gene sequence: CDR1 DFQATT, CDR2 SNEGSKA (reference sequence). CDR3 protein: CGGGPADTQYF. The CDR3 DNA reads as TGCGGCGGGGGGCCGGCAGATACGCAGTATTTT.

There are a few counts of this clonotype. V is TRBV7-2 and J is TRBJ1-4, with TRBD1 as a possible D gene (6 bases). Germline CDR1 reads SGHTA; CDR2 reads FQGNSA. V was clipped by 1 base and J by 3 bases, with 12 bases between them. The CDR3 runs to 16 residues. CDR3 nucleotides: TGTGCCAGCAGCTTAGTCGGAAGGACAGCTAATGAAAAACTGTTTTTT. Translated: CASSLVGRTANEKLFF.

The chain is built from TRBV6-5 and TRBJ1-1; TRBD1 matches 7 bases. Germline values: CDR1 MNHEY, CDR2 SVGAGI. The CDR3 contains 15 residues. Unmatched junction bases numbered 17, after V lost 11 bases and J lost 5 bases. CDR3 coding DNA: TGTGCCGCACACCCTAGACAGGGTAAAATGACTGAAGCTTTCTTT. This sequence encodes CAAHPRQGKMTEAFF.

This clonotype was detected only a few times. This chain links TRBV24-1 with TRBJ2-1, with 7 bases matching TRBD1. There are 17 residues in the CDR3. Germline V gene data show CDR1 as KGHDR and CDR2 as SFDVKD. The J segment lost 5 bases and the V segment lost 4 bases, leaving 13 bases of the junction unmatched. CDR3 DNA: TGTGCCACCAGTGACCACTATCGACAGGGAGTCGACAATGAGCAGTTCTTC. Protein sequence: CATSDHYRQGVDNEQFF.

The chain recombines TRBV7-9 with TRBJ2-1; D might be TRBD2 (5 bases). This CDR3 region has 15 residues. Trimming left V 2 bases short and J 4 bases short, with 12 bases between. The germline gives CDR1 SEHNR, CDR2 FQNEAQ (reference sequence). The CDR3 loop reads CASSLTRKLYNEQFF. CDR3 sequence (DNA): TGTGCCAGCAGCTTAACTAGGAAATTATACAATGAGCAGTTCTTC.

This clonotype was picked up many times. This chain connects TRBV4-2 to TRBJ2-7; D gene uncertain. Germline values: CDR1 LGHNA, CDR2 YNFKEQ. The CDR3 has 13 residues. V was cut by 0 bases and J by 4 bases, with 7 bases left in between. Here the CDR3 DNA reads TGTGCCAGCAGCCAAGATAGAGAATACGAGCAGTACTTC. Translating gives CASSQDREYEQYF.

This clonotype was seen only once. The chain is built from TRBV28 and TRBJ1-1; D is uncertain. Germline loops: CDR1 MDHEN, CDR2 SYDVKM. The CDR3 loop spans 16 amino acids. V gave up 1 base and J gave up 1 base, with 13 bases separating them. This chain's CDR3 is CASSLSRQISNTEAFF. CDR3 coding DNA: TGTGCCAGCAGTTTATCTCGCCAGATCTCGAACACTGAAGCTTTCTTT.

This clonotype was seen a handful of times. The gene calls are TRBV24-1 and TRBJ1-1; tentatively, D is TRBD1 (5 bases). The CDR3 covers 13 residues. CDR1 and CDR2 (germline): KGHDR, SFDVKD. V gave up 1 base and J gave up 7 bases, with 9 bases separating them. CDR3 residues: CATSDLWGDEAFF. The DNA of the CDR3 is TGTGCCACCAGTGATTTATGGGGGGATGAAGCTTTCTTT.

The chain couples TRBV20-1 to TRBJ2-7, with 10 bases fitting TRBD2. CDR3 size: 16 residues. Germline CDR1 and CDR2: DFQATT and SNEGSKA (reference sequence). V lost 5 bases and J lost 5; bases outside the gene matches: 15. The DNA for the CDR3 is TGCAGTGCTGCTCCGGCTAGCGGGAGAGGCGTCCACGAGCAGTACTTC. Its protein is CSAAPASGRGVHEQYF.

The chain has TRBV3-1 and TRBJ2-7, with 8 bases aligning to TRBD2. The DNA end is a closer match to TRBJ2-5, so the J assignment may be wrong. The CDR3 length is 13 residues. From germline, CDR1 is LGHDT and CDR2 YNNKEL (reference sequence). CDR3 in amino acids: CASLTSGSETQYF. Here the CDR3 DNA reads TGTGCCAGCCTCACTAGCGGCTCAGAGACCCAGTACTTC.

The rearrangement uses TRBV7-9 and TRBJ1-4; D may be TRBD1 (6 bases). V was cut by 4 bases and J by 4 bases, with 7 bases left in between. Germline assignment: CDR1 SEHNR and CDR2 FQNEAQ (reference sequence). The CDR3 covers 13 residues. The CDR3 DNA follows: TGTGCCAGCAGCTCCAGGGGTAATGAAAAACTGTTTTTT. Protein sequence: CASSSRGNEKLFF.